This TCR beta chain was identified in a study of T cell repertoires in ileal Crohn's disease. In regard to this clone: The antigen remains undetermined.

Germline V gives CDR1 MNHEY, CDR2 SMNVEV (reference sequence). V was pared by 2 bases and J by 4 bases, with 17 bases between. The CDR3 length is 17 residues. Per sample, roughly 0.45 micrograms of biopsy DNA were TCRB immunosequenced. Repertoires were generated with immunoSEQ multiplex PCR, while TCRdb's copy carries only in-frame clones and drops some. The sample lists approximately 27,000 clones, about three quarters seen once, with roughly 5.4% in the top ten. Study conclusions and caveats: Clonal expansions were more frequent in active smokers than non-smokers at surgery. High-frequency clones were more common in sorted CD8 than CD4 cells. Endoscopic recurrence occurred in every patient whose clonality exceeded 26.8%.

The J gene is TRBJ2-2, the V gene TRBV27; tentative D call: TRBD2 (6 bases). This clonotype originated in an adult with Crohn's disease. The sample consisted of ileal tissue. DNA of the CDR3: TGTGCCAGCAGTTTAGCGGCCGGGGGAGCCTTCACCGGGGAGCTGTTTTTT. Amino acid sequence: CASSLAAGGAFTGELFF.